Each of the 12 T cell receptor beta chains below was sequenced from the same sample in a study of blood T cell repertoires in COVID-19. Sequencing was performed with immunoSEQ multiplex PCR; in TCRdb, only in-frame clones are kept and a portion is missing. Altogether some 320,000 clones are present, approximately 89% being singletons, with the ten largest covering less than 3.5%. The sample was PBMCs or T cells enriched from blood (not recorded which). The receptors were gathered from a woman aged 50 to 65 who had been exposed to COVID-19.

This chain joins TRBV12-5 and TRBJ1-1; 11 nucleotides match TRBD1. The germline gives CDR1 LGHNT, CDR2 FRNRAP. V gave up 6 bases and J gave up 1 base; unmatched junction bases: 7. This CDR3 region has 16 residues. CDR3 coding DNA: TGTGCTAGTGGAACCGGGACAGGGGGACAGAACACTGAAGCTTTCTTT. Its translation: CASGTGTGGQNTEAFF.

The gene calls are TRBV5-4 and TRBJ2-7, with 9 bases identical to TRBD1. CDR3 size: 15 residues. Germline loops: CDR1 SGHNT, CDR2 YYREEE (reference sequence). Trimming at V came to 4 bases and at J to 4 bases, leaving 9 bases not matched to a gene. CDR3 nucleotides: TGTGCCAGCAGCCGAGACGGACAGGGGTTTTACGAGCAGTACTTC. Translating gives CASSRDGQGFYEQYF.

This chain links TRBV7-2 with TRBJ1-6; D unclear. Germline V CDR1 and CDR2: SGHTA, FQGNSA. Trimming took off 1 base at V and 8 bases at J, with 9 bases between the two ends. This CDR3 region has 14 residues. The CDR3 loop is CASSLGAGHSPLHF. For the CDR3, the DNA is TGTGCCAGCAGCTTAGGGGCGGGCCATTCACCCCTCCACTTT.

The chain links TRBV27 to TRBJ1-5; D is possibly TRBD1 (6 bases). V gave up 6 bases and J gave up 6 bases, with 15 bases separating them. Germline lookup yields CDR1 MNHEY and CDR2 SMNVEV (reference sequence). This CDR3 is built from 14 residues. CDR3 in DNA: TGTGCCAGCAGACCCTACAGGGAAGGTCAGCCCCAGCATTTT. Its protein product is CASRPYREGQPQHF.

The chain uses TRBV29-1 and TRBJ1-1; TRBD1 might be the D (5 bases). V lost 5 bases, J lost 4 bases, and 11 bases lay in between. The CDR3 spans 12 residues. CDR1 and CDR2 (germline): SQVTM, ANQGSEA. The CDR3 is CSVKWGVTEAFF. The CDR3 coding sequence is TGCAGCGTTAAGTGGGGGGTCACTGAAGCTTTCTTT.

The chain joins TRBV5-1 to TRBJ1-2; unclear D gene. Per the germline V gene, CDR1 is SGHRS and CDR2 is YFSETQ. V lost 0 bases, J lost 4 bases, and 7 bases lay in between. This CDR3 is 13 amino acids long. The CDR3 bases are TGCGCCAGCAGCTTGGAGTTCGGCTATGGCTACACCTTC. This sequence encodes CASSLEFGYGYTF.

J is TRBJ2-3 and V is TRBV10-3; TRBD1 matches 7 bases. The CDR3 is 16 amino acids. Germline CDR1 and CDR2: ENHRY and SYGVKD. With V trimmed by 11 bases and J by 3 bases, 17 bases remained unmatched. This CDR3 is CAAGGETGIRTDTQYF. The CDR3 DNA follows: TGTGCCGCCGGAGGAGAGACAGGGATCCGTACAGATACGCAGTATTTT.

There are a few counts of this clone. This chain joins TRBV9 and TRBJ2-3; the match to TRBD2 covers 10 bases. V was pared by 2 bases and J by 2 bases, with 5 bases of the junction left unmatched. The CDR3 is 16 amino acids. CDR1 is SGDLS, CDR2 YYNGEE, per germline. CDR3 DNA sequence: TGTGCCAGCAGCGTTACTAGCGGGGCCCCCACAGATACGCAGTATTTT. Protein: CASSVTSGAPTDTQYF.

The chain recombines TRBV18 with TRBJ1-4; a possible D gene is TRBD1 (5 bases). The V end was cut by 3 bases, the J end by 3 bases, with 8 bases between. CDR3 length equals 14 residues. Germline-derived CDR1 and CDR2 are KGHSH and LQKENI. The CDR3 region is CASSPRGSNEKLFF. DNA of the CDR3: TGTGCCAGCTCACCTAGGGGCTCTAATGAAAAACTGTTTTTT.

The chain links TRBV11-2 to TRBJ1-1; possibly TRBD1 for D (5 bases). V gave up 5 bases and J gave up 4 bases, with 20 bases separating them. Looked up from germline, CDR1 is SGHAT and CDR2 is FQNNGV. The CDR3 length is 16 residues. The CDR3 loop reads CASSPPWGVGVTEAFF. CDR3 in DNA: TGTGCCAGCAGCCCCCCTTGGGGGGTGGGGGTCACTGAAGCTTTCTTT.

This chain joins TRBV21-1 and TRBJ1-2; the table names TRBD1, a call not compared with the DNA. TRBV21-1 is designated a pseudogene. The length of the CDR3 is 14 residues. The CDR3 DNA sequence: TGTGCCAGCAGCCAAACGGGACAACTTTATGGCTACACCTTC. Protein: CASSQTGQLYGYTF.

The chain has TRBV7-2 and TRBJ1-1, with TRBD1 matching over 7 bases. This CDR3 is 12 amino acids long. CDR1 and CDR2 from the germline V gene are SGHTA and FQGNSA. V was pared by 2 bases and J by 7 bases, with 1 base of the junction left unmatched. CDR3 nucleotides: TGTGCCAGCAGCTTAAGGACAGGTGAAGCTTTCTTT. Amino acids: CASSLRTGEAFF. Full variable domain (rest looked up from reference TRBV7-2 and TRBJ1-1): GAGVSQSPSNKVTEKGKDVELRCDPISGHTALYWYRQSLGQGLEFLIYFQGNSAPDKSGLPSDRFSAERTGGSVSTLTIQRTQQEDSAVYLCASSLRTGEAFFGQGTRLTVV.